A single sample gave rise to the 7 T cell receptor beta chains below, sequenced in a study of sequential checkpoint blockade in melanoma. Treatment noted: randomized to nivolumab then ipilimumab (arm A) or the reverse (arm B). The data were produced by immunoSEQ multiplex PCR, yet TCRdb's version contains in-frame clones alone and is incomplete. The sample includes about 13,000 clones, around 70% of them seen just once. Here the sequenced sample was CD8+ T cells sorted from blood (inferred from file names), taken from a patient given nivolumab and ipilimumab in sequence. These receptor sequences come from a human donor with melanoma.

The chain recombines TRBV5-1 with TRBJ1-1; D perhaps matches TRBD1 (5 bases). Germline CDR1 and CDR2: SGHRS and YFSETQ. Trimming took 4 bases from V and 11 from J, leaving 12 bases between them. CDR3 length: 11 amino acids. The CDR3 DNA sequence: TGCGCCAGCAGCCCAGGGATGGGGGCTTTCTTT. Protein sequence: CASSPGMGAFF.

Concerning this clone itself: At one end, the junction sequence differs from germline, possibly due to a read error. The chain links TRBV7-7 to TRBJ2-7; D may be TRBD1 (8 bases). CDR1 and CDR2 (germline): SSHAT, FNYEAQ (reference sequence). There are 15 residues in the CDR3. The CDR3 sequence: CASSQGQGGFYEQYF. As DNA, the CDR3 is TGTGCTAGCAGCCAAGGACAGGGAGGGTTCTACGAGCAGTACTTC. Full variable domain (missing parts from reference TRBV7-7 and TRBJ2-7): GAGVSQSPRYKVTKRGQDVTLRCDPISSHATLYWYQQALGQGPEFLTYFNYEAQPDKSGLPSDRFSAERPEGSISTLTIQRTEQRDSAMYRCASSQGQGGFYEQYFGPGTRLTVT.

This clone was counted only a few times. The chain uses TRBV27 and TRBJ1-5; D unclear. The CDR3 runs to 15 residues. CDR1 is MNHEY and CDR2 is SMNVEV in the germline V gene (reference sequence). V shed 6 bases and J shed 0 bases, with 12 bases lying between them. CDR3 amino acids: CASSKLTNSNQPQHF. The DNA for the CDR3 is TGTGCCAGCAGCAAACTAACAAATAGCAATCAGCCCCAGCATTTT.

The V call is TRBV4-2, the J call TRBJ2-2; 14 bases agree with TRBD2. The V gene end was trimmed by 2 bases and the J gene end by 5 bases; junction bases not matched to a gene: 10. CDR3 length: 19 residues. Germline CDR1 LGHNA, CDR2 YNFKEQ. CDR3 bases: TGTGCCAGCAGCCAACGACTAGCGGGAGGGCCCCAGAAGACCGGGGAGCTGTTTTTT. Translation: CASSQRLAGGPQKTGELFF.

The CDR3 DNA reads as TGTGCCAGCAGCGGCCGGGACAACCAAGAGACCCAGTACTTC. Its protein is CASSGRDNQETQYF. This chain uses TRBV9 with TRBJ2-5; perhaps TRBD1 as D (6 bases). V was clipped by 3 bases and J by 0 bases, with 9 bases between them. CDR1 and CDR2 (germline): SGDLS, YYNGEE. The length of the CDR3 is 14 residues.

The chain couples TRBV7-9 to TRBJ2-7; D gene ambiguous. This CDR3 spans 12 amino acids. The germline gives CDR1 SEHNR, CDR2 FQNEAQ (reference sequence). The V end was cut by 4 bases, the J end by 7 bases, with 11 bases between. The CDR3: CASSYTEQEQYF. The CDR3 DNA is TGTGCCAGCAGCTACACAGAGCAGGAGCAGTACTTC.

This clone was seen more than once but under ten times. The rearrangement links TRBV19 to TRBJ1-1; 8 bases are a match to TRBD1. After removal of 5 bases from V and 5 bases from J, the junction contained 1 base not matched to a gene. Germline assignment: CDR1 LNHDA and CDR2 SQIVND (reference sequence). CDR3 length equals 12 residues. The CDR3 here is CASSHRGTEAFF. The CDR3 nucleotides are TGTGCCAGTAGTCACAGGGGGACTGAAGCTTTCTTT.